Given below is one T cell receptor (beta chain) in context. The specificity of this receptor is unknown. No qualities accompany the bases; no much larger clone lies one base away. The data belong to a study of identical twins listed by TCRdb under 2016. About the full investigation: The study deep-sequenced TCR alpha and beta repertoires from monozygotic twins, unrelated adults of various ages and cord blood to test whether fetal clonotypes persist. To rule out contamination, replicate twin experiments were performed at different times with different library preparation protocols.

Every donor was a healthy Caucasian. Receptor libraries were prepared by 5' RACE. Sequenced on an Illumina HiSeq 2000. A universal primer binding site was introduced by template switching, and a unique molecular identifier was present in the final cDNA, enabling accurate counting of TCR cDNA molecules. Specific primers in the conserved constant-segment region were used to synthesize first-strand cDNA for the TCR alpha and beta chains. To control for contamination, every cDNA library carried two barcodes: a SMART-Mk sample barcode plus Illumina barcodes. TruSeq adapter sequences along with Illumina sample barcodes were introduced in two successive PCR steps. The Illumina HiSeq platform was used with custom primers to sequence TCR alpha and beta cDNA libraries. In the paper's pipeline: Raw reads were processed with MiGEC to extract unique molecular identifiers, and MiXCR was used to determine CDR3 positions. Recombination models were inferred per individual with the repgenHMM and IGoR tools using an EM algorithm. Shared clonotype analysis was performed with the tcR package in R, normalizing sharing by the product of cloneset sizes. To study raw recombination without the effects of thymic and clonal selection, out-of-frame nonproductive sequences were analyzed. The raw public reads went through TCRdb reprocessing: fastp at Q25, MiXCR clone calling, in-frame beta chains kept. Rows with one shared CDR3 protein collapse into an entry with the most common genes and DNA. The V and J calls shown here were made by TCRdb, not taken from the authors' results. The sample includes around 1.7 million distinct CDR3 sequences, with around 33% observed a single time. Clones ranked in the top ten supply about 0.27% of the sample.

As encoded in the germline V gene (reference sequence), CDR1 is SGHNT while CDR2 is YYREEE. The CDR3, cysteine through phenylalanine, is 14 amino acids long. Just the 42-base CDR3 DNA is kept, in frame starting at base 1. The V end loses 4 bases and the J end loses 2 bases, and a stretch of 12 bases separates them. The paper's findings and limits, for the study overall: Recombination models systematically underestimated out-of-frame TCR alpha sharing in monozygotic twins but agreed with sharing between unrelated individuals. Abundant cord blood beta clonotypes had fewer insertions, young adult naive repertoires showed a similar but weaker trend, and memory repertoires showed no such trend. Because the same donors could not be followed over many years, conclusions were based on cross-sectional statistical analysis. Zero-insertion analyses could be partly confounded by invariant T cells such as MAIT and iNKT, though diverse VJ usage argued against such confounding for most clonotypes. In beta out-of-frame sequences, excess twin sharing was weaker, because having fewer shared sequences lowered the signal-to-noise ratio. Compared with coincidental sharing between unrelated individuals, out-of-frame TCR alpha sequences shared between twins had an excess of sequences with low generation probability.

This sequence uses TRBV5-4 and TRBJ2-5, with no confident D gene call. Sequenced input: cord blood. The sequence derives from a newborn girl in good health. The CDR3 here reads CASSLPSRQETQYF. The DNA is TGTGCCAGCAGCCTCCCCAGCAGACAAGAGACCCAGTACTTC.